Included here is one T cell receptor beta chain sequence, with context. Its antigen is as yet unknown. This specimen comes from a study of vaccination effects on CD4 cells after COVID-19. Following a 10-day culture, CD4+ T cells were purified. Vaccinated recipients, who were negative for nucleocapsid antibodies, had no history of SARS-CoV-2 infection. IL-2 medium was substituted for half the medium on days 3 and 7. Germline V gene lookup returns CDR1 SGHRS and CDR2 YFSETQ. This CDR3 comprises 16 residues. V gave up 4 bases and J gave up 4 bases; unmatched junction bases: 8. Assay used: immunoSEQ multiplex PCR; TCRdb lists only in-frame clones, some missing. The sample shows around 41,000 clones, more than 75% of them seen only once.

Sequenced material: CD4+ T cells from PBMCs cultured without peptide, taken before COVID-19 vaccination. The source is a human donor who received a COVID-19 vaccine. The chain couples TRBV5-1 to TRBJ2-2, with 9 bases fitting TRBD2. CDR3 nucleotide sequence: TGCGCCAGCAGCCCCGCCCGCGGGGGGGCCACCGGGGAGCTGTTTTTT. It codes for CASSPARGGATGELFF.